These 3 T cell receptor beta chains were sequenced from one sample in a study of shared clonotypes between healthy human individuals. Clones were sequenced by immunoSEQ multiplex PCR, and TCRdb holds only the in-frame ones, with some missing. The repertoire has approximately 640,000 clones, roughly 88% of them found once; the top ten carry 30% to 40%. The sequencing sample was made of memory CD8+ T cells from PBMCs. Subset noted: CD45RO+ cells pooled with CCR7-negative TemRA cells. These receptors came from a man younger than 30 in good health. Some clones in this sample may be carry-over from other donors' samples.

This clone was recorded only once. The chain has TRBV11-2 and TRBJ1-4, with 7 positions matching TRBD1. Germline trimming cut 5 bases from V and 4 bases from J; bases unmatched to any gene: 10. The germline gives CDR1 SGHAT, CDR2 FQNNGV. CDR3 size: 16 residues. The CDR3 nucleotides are TGTGCCAGCAGCCCACCCCCGGGACAGAGTAATGAAAAACTGTTTTTT. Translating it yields CASSPPPGQSNEKLFF.

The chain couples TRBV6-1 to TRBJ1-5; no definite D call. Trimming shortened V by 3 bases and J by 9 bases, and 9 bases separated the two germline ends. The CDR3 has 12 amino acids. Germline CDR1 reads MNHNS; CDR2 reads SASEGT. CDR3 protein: CASSEIRGPQHF. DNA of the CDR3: TGTGCCAGCAGTGAGATCCGAGGGCCCCAGCATTTT.

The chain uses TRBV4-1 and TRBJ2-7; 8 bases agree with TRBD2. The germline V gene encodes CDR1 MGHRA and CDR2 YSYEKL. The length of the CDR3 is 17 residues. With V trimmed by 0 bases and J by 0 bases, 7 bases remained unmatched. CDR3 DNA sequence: TGCGCCAGCAGCCAAGAGTTTAGAACTAGCGGCTCCTACGAGCAGTACTTC. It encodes CASSQEFRTSGSYEQYF.